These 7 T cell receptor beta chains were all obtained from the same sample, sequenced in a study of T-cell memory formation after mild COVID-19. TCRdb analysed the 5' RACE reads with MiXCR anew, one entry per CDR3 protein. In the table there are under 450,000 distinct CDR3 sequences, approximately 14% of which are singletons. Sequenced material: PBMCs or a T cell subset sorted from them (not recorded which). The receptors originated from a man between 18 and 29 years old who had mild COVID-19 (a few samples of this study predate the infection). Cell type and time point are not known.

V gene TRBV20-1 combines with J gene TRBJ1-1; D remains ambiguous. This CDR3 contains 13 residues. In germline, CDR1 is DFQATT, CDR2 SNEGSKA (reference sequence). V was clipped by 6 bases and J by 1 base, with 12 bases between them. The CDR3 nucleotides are TGCAGTGCGTTGGTCCTACCGAACACTGAAGCTTTCTTT. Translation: CSALVLPNTEAFF.

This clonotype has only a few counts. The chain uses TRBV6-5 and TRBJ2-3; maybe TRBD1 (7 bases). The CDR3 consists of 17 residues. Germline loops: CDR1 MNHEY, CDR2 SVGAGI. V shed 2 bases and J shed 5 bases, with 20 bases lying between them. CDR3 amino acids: CASSYQGRGQRIDTQYF. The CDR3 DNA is TGTGCCAGCAGTTACCAAGGGCGGGGACAGAGGATAGATACGCAGTATTTT.

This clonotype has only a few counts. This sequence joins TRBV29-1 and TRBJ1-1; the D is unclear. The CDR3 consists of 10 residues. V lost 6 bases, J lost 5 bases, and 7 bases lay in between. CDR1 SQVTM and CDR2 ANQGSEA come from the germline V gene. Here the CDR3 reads CSVVGTEAFF. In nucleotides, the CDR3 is TGCAGCGTGGTGGGTACTGAAGCTTTCTTT.

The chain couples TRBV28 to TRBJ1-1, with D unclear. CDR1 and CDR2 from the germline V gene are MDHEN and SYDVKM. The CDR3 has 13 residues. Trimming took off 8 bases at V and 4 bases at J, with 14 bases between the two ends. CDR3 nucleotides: TGTGCCAGCTGCCCGCGTGGATCCACTGAAGCTTTCTTT. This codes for CASCPRGSTEAFF.

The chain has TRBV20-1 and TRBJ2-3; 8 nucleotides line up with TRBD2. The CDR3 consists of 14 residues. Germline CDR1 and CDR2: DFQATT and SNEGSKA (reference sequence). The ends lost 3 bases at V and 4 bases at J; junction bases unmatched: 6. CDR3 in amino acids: CSASRGGYADTQYF. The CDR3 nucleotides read TGCAGTGCTAGTCGGGGGGGGTATGCAGATACGCAGTATTTT.

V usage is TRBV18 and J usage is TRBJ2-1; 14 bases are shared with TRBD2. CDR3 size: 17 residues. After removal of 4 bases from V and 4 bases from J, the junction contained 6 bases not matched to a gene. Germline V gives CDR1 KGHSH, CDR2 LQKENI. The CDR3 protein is CASSRGTSGGGYNEQFF. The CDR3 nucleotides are TGTGCCAGCTCACGTGGGACTAGCGGGGGAGGATACAATGAGCAGTTCTTC.

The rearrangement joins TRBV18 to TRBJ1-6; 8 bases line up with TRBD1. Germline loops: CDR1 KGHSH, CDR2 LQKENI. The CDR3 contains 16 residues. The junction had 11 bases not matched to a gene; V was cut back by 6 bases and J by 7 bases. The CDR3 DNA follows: TGTGCCAGCTCGCCTCCCATGACAGGGGACAATTCACCCCTCCACTTT. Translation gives CASSPPMTGDNSPLHF.